This T cell receptor beta chain was obtained from a study of PD-L1 blockade in urothelial cancer. This CDR3 has 11 residues. Trimming removed 2 bases from V and 6 bases from J, with 3 bases in between. Germline lookup yields CDR1 MDHEN and CDR2 SYDVKM. The table came from immunoSEQ multiplex PCR; TCRdb's copy has only in-frame clones and leaves some out. The table records 100,000 to 150,000 clones, approximately 85% of them present only once. Time point described: peripheral blood 6 weeks after treatment start. The sequencing here drew on PBMCs, taken around atezolizumab (anti-PD-L1) treatment. This chain joins TRBV28 and TRBJ2-3; no firm D call. This TCR was sampled from a man aged 50-60 years with urothelial cancer. Here the CDR3 DNA reads TGTGCCAGCAGTTTAAGCGATACGCAGTATTTT. Its protein is CASSLSDTQYF.